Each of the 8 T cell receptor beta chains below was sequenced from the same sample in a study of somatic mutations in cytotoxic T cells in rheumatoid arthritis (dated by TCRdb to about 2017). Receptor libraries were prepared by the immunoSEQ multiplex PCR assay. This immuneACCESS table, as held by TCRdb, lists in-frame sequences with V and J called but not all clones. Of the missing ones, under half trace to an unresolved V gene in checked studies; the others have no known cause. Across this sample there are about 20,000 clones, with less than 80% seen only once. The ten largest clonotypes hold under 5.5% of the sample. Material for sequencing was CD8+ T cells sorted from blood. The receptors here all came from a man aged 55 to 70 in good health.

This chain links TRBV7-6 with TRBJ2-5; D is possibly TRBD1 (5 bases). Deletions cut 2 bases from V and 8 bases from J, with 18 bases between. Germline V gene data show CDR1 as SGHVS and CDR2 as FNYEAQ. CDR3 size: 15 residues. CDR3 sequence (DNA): TGTGCCAGCAGCTTAAAACGTACAGGTACCGGAACCCAGTACTTC. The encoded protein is CASSLKRTGTGTQYF.

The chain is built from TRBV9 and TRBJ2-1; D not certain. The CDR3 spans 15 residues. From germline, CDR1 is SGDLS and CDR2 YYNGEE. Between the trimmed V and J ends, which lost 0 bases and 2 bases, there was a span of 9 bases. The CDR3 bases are TGTGCCAGCAGCGTAGGATCGGAGCCCTACAATGAGCAGTTCTTC. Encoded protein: CASSVGSEPYNEQFF.

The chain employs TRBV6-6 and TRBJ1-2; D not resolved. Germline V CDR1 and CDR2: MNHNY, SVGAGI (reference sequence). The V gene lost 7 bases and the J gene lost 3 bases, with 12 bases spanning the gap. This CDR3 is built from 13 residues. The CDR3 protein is CASILYGDYGYTF. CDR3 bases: TGTGCCAGCATCCTATACGGGGACTATGGCTACACCTTC.

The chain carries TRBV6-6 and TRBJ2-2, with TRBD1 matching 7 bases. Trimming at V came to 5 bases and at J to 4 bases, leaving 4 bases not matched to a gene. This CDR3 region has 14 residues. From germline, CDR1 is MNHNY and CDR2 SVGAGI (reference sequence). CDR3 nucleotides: TGTGCCAGCAGTGGATCAGGGGGCACCGGGGAGCTGTTTTTT. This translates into CASSGSGGTGELFF.

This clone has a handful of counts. The CDR3 coding sequence is TGTGCCAGCAGCTTAGGGCGGGGGGCCTTCTACGAGCAGTACTTC. Translated: CASSLGRGAFYEQYF. The gene calls are TRBV5-6 and TRBJ2-7; 8 bases map to TRBD2. Germline V gene sequence: CDR1 SGHDT, CDR2 YYEEEE. The CDR3 runs to 15 residues. V lost 2 bases to trimming and J lost 3 bases; unmatched junction nucleotides: 7.

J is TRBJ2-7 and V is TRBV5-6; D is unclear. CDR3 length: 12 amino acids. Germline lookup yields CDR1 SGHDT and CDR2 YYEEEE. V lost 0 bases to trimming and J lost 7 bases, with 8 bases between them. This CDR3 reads CASSLDVLEQYF. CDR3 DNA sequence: TGTGCCAGCAGCTTGGATGTCTTGGAGCAGTACTTC.

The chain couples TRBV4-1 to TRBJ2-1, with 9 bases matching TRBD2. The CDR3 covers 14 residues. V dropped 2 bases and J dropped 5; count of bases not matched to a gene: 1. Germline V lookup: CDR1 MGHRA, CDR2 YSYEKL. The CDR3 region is CASSQLAGNNEQFF. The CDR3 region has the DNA TGCGCCAGCAGCCAACTAGCGGGAAACAATGAGCAGTTCTTC.

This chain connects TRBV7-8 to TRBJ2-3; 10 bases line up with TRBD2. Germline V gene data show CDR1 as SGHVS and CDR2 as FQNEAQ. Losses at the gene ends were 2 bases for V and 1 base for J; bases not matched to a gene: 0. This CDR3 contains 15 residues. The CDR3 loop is CASSLLAGGTDTQYF. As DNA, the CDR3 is TGTGCCAGCAGCTTACTAGCGGGGGGCACAGATACGCAGTATTTT.